This T cell receptor (beta chain) was recorded in a study of control samples from healthy donors and cancer patients. Trimming took off 6 bases at V and 0 bases at J, with 15 bases between the two ends. The CDR3 spans 15 residues. CDR1 is MNHNY and CDR2 is SVGAGI in the germline V gene (reference sequence). This clone appeared once. Profiling relied on immunoSEQ multiplex PCR, and the TCRdb table lists in-frame clones only, not all of them. The sample shows 99,000 or so clones, roughly four fifths of them seen only once. The chain links TRBV6-6 to TRBJ2-7, with D perhaps TRBD1 or TRBD2 (5 bases each). This TCR was recovered from a man between 60 and 70 years old in good health. Sequencing input: blood. CDR3 region: CASRIRGTASYEQYF. DNA of the CDR3: TGTGCCAGCAGGATTAGAGGGACGGCCTCCTACGAGCAGTACTTC.